The 15 T cell receptor beta chains below come from one sample, sequenced in a study of cytomegalovirus exposure and HLA in healthy donors. 60 Vbeta and 13 Jbeta primers were used in PCR. Profiled with immunoSEQ multiplex PCR; TCRdb holds only in-frame clones, not every one. The data show around 68,000 clones, around 75% seen once. The sequencing input was PBMCs. These receptors originate from a woman in her 30s in good health and CMV-seropositive.

The gene calls are TRBV5-4 and TRBJ1-2, with D possibly matching TRBD1 (5 bases). The CDR3 extends over 16 amino acids. V lost 0 bases and J 2 bases, leaving 14 bases between the germline ends. Germline-derived CDR1 and CDR2 are SGHNT and YYREEE (reference sequence). The chain's CDR3 is CASSLVRATLNYGYTF. The CDR3 DNA follows: TGTGCCAGCAGCTTGGTCAGGGCAACGTTAAACTATGGCTACACCTTC.

J is TRBJ2-1 and V is TRBV9; 10 bases are shared with TRBD2. The CDR3 is made up of 17 amino acids. J was trimmed by 6 bases and V by 0 bases; bases with no gene match: 9. CDR1 and CDR2 from the germline V gene are SGDLS and YYNGEE. The CDR3 nucleotides are TGTGCCAGCAGCGTAGTGCCTAGCGGGAGTGGTGGCAATGAGCAGTTCTTC. Translation gives CASSVVPSGSGGNEQFF.

The chain combines TRBV28 with TRBJ1-6; possible D gene TRBD1, 5 bases. The V end was cut by 4 bases, the J end by 9 bases, with 10 bases between. The CDR3 runs 13 residues. Germline V CDR1 and CDR2: MDHEN, SYDVKM. The CDR3 DNA sequence: TGTGCCAGCAGTTCCACGGGGGTTTCACCCCTCCACTTT. Translation: CASSSTGVSPLHF.

Only a few counts were recorded for this clone. CDR3 bases: TGTGCCACCAGCGGGACAGGGATCTCTGGGGCCAACGTCCTGACTTTC. It codes for CATSGTGISGANVLTF. The V call is TRBV15, the J call TRBJ2-6; 9 nucleotides align to TRBD1. Germline V CDR1 and CDR2: LNHNV, YYDKDF (reference sequence). This CDR3 has 16 amino acids. The V gene end was trimmed by 5 bases and the J gene end by 0 bases; junction bases not matched to a gene: 2. Based on the CDR3 plus reference TRBV15 and TRBJ2-6, the full variable domain is DAMVIQNPRYQVTQFGKPVTLSCSQTLNHNVMYWYQQKSSQAPKLLFHYYDKDFNNEADTPDNFQSRRPNTSFCFLDIRSPGLGDTAMYLCATSGTGISGANVLTFGAGSRLTVL.

This clone was seen more than once but under ten times. The junction differs from germline at one of its ends, possibly a read error. The chain couples TRBV4-1 to TRBJ1-1, with D perhaps matching TRBD1 (5 bases). The CDR3 is 13 amino acids. Germline CDR1 and CDR2: MGHRA and YSYEKL. CDR3 residues: CASTQVLWGEAFF. The CDR3, as DNA: TGCGCCAGCACCCAAGTCCTTTGGGGGGAGGCTTTCTTT.

This clone was seen a few times. The chain carries TRBV7-8 and TRBJ1-1, with TRBD1 as a possible D gene (6 bases). Germline V gene sequence: CDR1 SGHVS, CDR2 FQNEAQ. V gave up 2 bases and J gave up 0 bases, with 10 bases separating them. The CDR3 runs to 15 residues. CDR3 in DNA: TGTGCCAGCAGCTTAATTACAGGGCTGAACACTGAAGCTTTCTTT. Protein sequence: CASSLITGLNTEAFF. The complete variable domain, with remaining parts taken from reference TRBV7-8 and TRBJ1-1, reads GAGVSQSPRYKVAKRGQDVALRCDPISGHVSLFWYQQALGQGPEFLTYFQNEAQLDKSGLPSDRFFAERPEGSVSTLKIQRTQQEDSAVYLCASSLITGLNTEAFFGQGTRLTVV.

V usage is TRBV5-4 and J usage is TRBJ1-1, with 8 bases aligning to TRBD1. The CDR3 covers 13 residues. With 6 bases clipped from V and 3 bases from J, the junction kept 4 bases outside the gene matches. CDR1 is SGHNT and CDR2 is YYREEE in the germline V gene (reference sequence). CDR3 sequence: CASIDRGDTEAFF. As DNA, the CDR3 is TGTGCCAGCATAGACAGGGGAGACACTGAAGCTTTCTTT.

This clone was seen ten or more times. V is TRBV7-3 and J is TRBJ2-2, with TRBD2 identical over 8 bases. The germline CDR1 and CDR2 sequences are SGHTA and FQGTGA. The CDR3 loop spans 14 amino acids. The V segment lost 6 bases and the J segment 2 bases; nucleotides outside the gene matches: 2. The CDR3 nucleotides are TGTGCCAGCAGACTAGCGGCCAACACCGGGGAGCTGTTTTTT. This translates into CASRLAANTGELFF.

This clone was found a few times. The chain combines TRBV25-1 with TRBJ1-3; the D gene is possibly TRBD1 (5 bases). The V end was cut by 5 bases, the J end by 0 bases, with 14 bases between. Looked up from germline, CDR1 is MGHDK and CDR2 is SYGVNS. The CDR3 extends over 16 amino acids. The CDR3 DNA reads TGTGCCAGCAGTTTAGGGGAGGGAAGCTCTGGAAACACCATATATTTT. Encoded protein: CASSLGEGSSGNTIYF.

This chain links TRBV28 with TRBJ1-2; the D is unclear. The ends were cut back, 8 bases at V and 4 bases at J, with 14 bases in the middle. Germline-derived CDR1 and CDR2 are MDHEN and SYDVKM. This CDR3 contains 13 residues. The CDR3 bases are TGTGCCAGCCGCCCCCCGGAGACCTATGGCTACACCTTC. This codes for CASRPPETYGYTF.

This chain connects TRBV7-2 to TRBJ2-1, with 11 bases matching TRBD2. V lost 5 bases, J lost 5 bases, and 11 bases stayed unmatched. The CDR3 has 17 residues. The germline V gene has CDR1 SGHTA and CDR2 FQGNSA. The CDR3 loop is CASSLRSRLAGHNEQFF. DNA for the CDR3: TGTGCCAGCAGCCTCAGATCCAGACTAGCGGGACACAATGAGCAGTTCTTC.

The chain recombines TRBV9 with TRBJ1-1, with TRBD1 matching over 12 bases. This CDR3 is 14 amino acids long. CDR1 is SGDLS, CDR2 YYNGEE, per germline. The ends lost 0 bases at V and 10 bases at J; junction bases unmatched: 4. CDR3 protein: CASSVEGTGGLAFF. CDR3 bases: TGTGCCAGCAGCGTAGAAGGGACAGGGGGCCTAGCTTTCTTT.

The chain carries TRBV4-3 and TRBJ2-3, with 9 bases identical to TRBD1. The V gene's germline CDR1 is LGHNA and CDR2 YSLEER. The CDR3 covers 15 residues. The J segment lost 4 bases and the V segment lost 4 bases, leaving 6 bases of the junction unmatched. The CDR3 DNA reads as TGCGCCAGCAGCCTCGCGGGACAGGGAGCAGATACGCAGTATTTT. Translation gives CASSLAGQGADTQYF.

This clone was seen just once. This chain uses TRBV7-2 with TRBJ2-7; TRBD2 matches 14 bases. The V gene end was trimmed by 5 bases and the J gene end by 4 bases; junction bases not matched to a gene: 4. Germline loops: CDR1 SGHTA, CDR2 FQGNSA. The CDR3 is 15 residues long. The CDR3 nucleotides are TGTGCCAGCAGCGAAGGACTAGCGGGAGGTTACGAGCAGTACTTC. Translated, it gives CASSEGLAGGYEQYF. The full variable domain, rest sourced from reference TRBV7-2 and TRBJ2-7, is GAGVSQSPSNKVTEKGKDVELRCDPISGHTALYWYRQSLGQGLEFLIYFQGNSAPDKSGLPSDRFSAERTGGSVSTLTIQRTQQEDSAVYLCASSEGLAGGYEQYFGPGTRLTVT.

The chain joins TRBV29-1 to TRBJ2-1; D may be TRBD2 (5 bases). This CDR3 has 14 amino acids. Germline CDR1 and CDR2: SQVTM and ANQGSEA. Deletions cut 1 base from V and 8 bases from J, with 15 bases between. In nucleotides, the CDR3 is TGCAGCGTTGAAGTTGGTAACTCCGGGGATGAGCAGTTCTTC. As protein: CSVEVGNSGDEQFF.